The source of this TCR beta chain is a study of blood T cell repertoires in COVID-19. Study as a whole: Specimens from acute and convalescent COVID-19 originated in the United States, Italy and Spain.

V shed 3 bases and J shed 4 bases, with 9 bases lying between them. Looked up from germline, CDR1 is SQVTM and CDR2 is ANQGSEA. The CDR3 runs 12 residues. Original data processing: Amplification of reference gene primers provided the estimated nucleated cell counts. Libraries were prepared by immunoSEQ multiplex PCR; TCRdb keeps only in-frame clonotypes and omits some of them. For V, J and clone size, that table is used; D and trimming come from the DNA. This sample has about 200,000 clones; roughly nine tenths occur once, and the top ten carry under 2.5%. Living in about two dozen US areas, the participants were between roughly 18 and 95 years of age.

This chain connects TRBV29-1 to TRBJ1-2; D is uncertain. Sample: PBMCs or T cells enriched from blood (not recorded which). The TCR sequence derives from a woman aged 40 to 49 with acute COVID-19. Here the CDR3 DNA reads TGCAGCGTTGAGGCTCCCTCCTATGGCTACACCTTC. The encoded protein is CSVEAPSYGYTF.